Listed below are T cell receptor beta chains from one sample, sequenced in a study of T cells in Graves' hyperthyroidism and ophthalmopathy. TCRdb recomputed calls from the multiplex PCR reads with MiXCR, one row per CDR3 protein. The sample has some 770,000 distinct CDR3 sequences; roughly 15% are singletons. The sample was blood. The origin of the receptors is a man in his late teens or twenties with Graves' hyperthyroidism. The CDR3 runs from the conserved cysteine through the conserved F or W.

V	J	CDR3
TRBV20-1	TRBJ2-1	CSVGQVDRKQFF
TRBV28	TRBJ2-7	CASSMLAASYEQYF
TRBV3-1	TRBJ2-7	CASSQGHTVGYEQYF
TRBV4-1	TRBJ2-1	CASSQVDLGLSYNEQFF
TRBV11-1	TRBJ2-1	CASSLGLANEQFF
TRBV30	TRBJ2-3	CACRFLRRDSISKGRTDTQYF
TRBV27	TRBJ2-7	CASSFWTGNEQYF
TRBV18	TRBJ1-1	CASSPMGSGTEAFF
TRBV20-1	TRBJ1-3	CSARDRLDSGNTIYF
TRBV19	TRBJ1-5	CASSTFNSNQPQHF
TRBV28	TRBJ2-7	CASSFLGPLYEQYF
TRBV28	TRBJ1-1	CASSSGGAKHTEAFF
TRBV18	TRBJ2-1	CASSPSGLAGAAMEQFF
TRBV7-2	TRBJ2-1	CASSLRRPGLAGHNEQFF
TRBV6-1	TRBJ2-7	CASSSSGRAREQYF
TRBV24-1	TRBJ2-3	CATSDLAGGNTDTQYF
TRBV19	TRBJ2-5	CASSIPAGDLQETQYF
TRBV9	TRBJ2-2	CASSGRGGELFF
TRBV9	TRBJ2-7	CASSVEPGRHEQYF
TRBV27	TRBJ2-3	CASSLNRVADTQYF
TRBV28	TRBJ1-1	CASSFSGLNTEAFF
TRBV7-9	TRBJ2-7	CASSFSGGQGPYEQYF
TRBV28	TRBJ2-5	CASSRTSGVQGETQYF
TRBV18	TRBJ2-1	CASSPQSGSTNEQFF
TRBV5-1	TRBJ2-1	CASSSGQIPYNEQFF
TRBV19	TRBJ2-1	CASSIDRWAGGQFF
TRBV20-1	TRBJ2-1	CSANMDNEQFF
TRBV20-1	TRBJ2-5	CSARGGTSGQETQYF
TRBV6-1	TRBJ2-3	CASSYAGGGTDTQYF
TRBV6-5	TRBJ1-1	CASSYHRGAGGEAFF
TRBV28	TRBJ2-1	CASSSYYNEQFF
TRBV18	TRBJ2-1	CASSNSGVSSYNEQFF
TRBV5-6	TRBJ1-5	CASSLVDWVGVSNQPQHF
TRBV6-1	TRBJ2-2	CASLTSGNTGELFF
TRBV2	TRBJ1-1	CASGRDGREAFF